Each of the 2 T cell receptor beta chains below was sequenced from the same sample in a study of glioma-infiltrating T cells. TCR alpha and beta CDR3 regions were amplified from RNA using iRepertoire nested multiplex PCR. TCRdb re-derived calls from the multiplex PCR reads in MiXCR, one entry per CDR3 protein. The sample lists about 130,000 distinct CDR3 sequences, less than 30% occurring once. The source material was glioma tissue, nonneoplastic brain tissue, or PBMCs (not recorded which). These receptor sequences come from a human donor with low-grade glioma or glioblastoma, undergoing nonglioma brain surgery, or in good health (not recorded which).

For this clonotype: At one end the junction does not follow the germline gene, possibly because of a read error. V usage is TRBV6-1 and J usage is TRBJ2-1; 10 nucleotides match TRBD1. The CDR3 extends over 14 amino acids. In germline, CDR1 is MNHNS, CDR2 SASEGT. Written as DNA, the CDR3 is TGTGCCAGCCAAAGGGACAGGGGAATCGATGAGCAATTCTTC. It specifies CASQRDRGIDEQFF.

Of note for this clonotype: Possible read error: a much larger clone is one base away. The V gene is TRBV28, the J gene TRBJ2-1; the D gene is possibly TRBD2 (5 bases). This CDR3 region has 15 residues. The V end was cut by 4 bases, the J end by 7 bases, with 17 bases between. Germline-derived CDR1 and CDR2 are MDHEN and SYDVKM. For the CDR3, the DNA is TGTGCCAGCAGTTCCCACCTACTAGGGCGAAATGAGCAGTTCTTC. Encoded protein: CASSSHLLGRNEQFF. The variable domain in full, with the rest retrieved from reference TRBV28 and TRBJ2-1, is DVKVTQSSRYLVKRTGEKVFLECVQDMDHENMFWYRQDPGLGLRLIYFSYDVKMKEKGDIPEGYSVSREKKERFSLILESASTNQTSMYLCASSSHLLGRNEQFFGPGTRLTVL.